This T cell receptor (beta chain) was captured in a study of T cell repertoires in cytomegalovirus infection. The wider study: Public signatures in TCR beta pointed to CMV infection and matching HLA type.

Germline V gene data show CDR1 as SGHTA and CDR2 as FQGNSA. The CDR3 has 14 amino acids. Trimming removed 7 bases from V and 3 bases from J; junction bases left unmatched: 5. TCRdb called the reads again in MiXCR, with one record for every CDR3 protein. This sample has roughly 500,000 distinct CDR3 sequences; 30% to 40% occur once, and the top ten carry about 17%. About this clonotype: The target antigen is unknown.

Material: cultured PBMCs, obtained from culture after CMV antigen stimulation. V gene TRBV7-2 combines with J gene TRBJ2-3, with TRBD2 matching 9 bases. This receptor was obtained from a human donor in good health (CMV status not recorded). Some clones in this sample may be carry-over from other donors' samples. In DNA form, the CDR3 reads TGTGCCAGCACCCGCGGGAGGGGGACAGATACGCAGTATTTT. Translated, it gives CASTRGRGTDTQYF.